A single sample gave rise to the 2 T cell receptor beta chains below, sequenced in a study of OX40 agonist ivuxolimab in advanced cancers. Assay used: immunoSEQ multiplex PCR; TCRdb lists only in-frame clones, some missing. The data hold roughly 95,000 clones, with 65% to 90% observed a single time. The starting material was CD4+ or CD8+ T cells sorted from blood, obtained in a trial of the OX40 agonist ivuxolimab. These receptors originate from an adult with an advanced solid tumor such as melanoma, head and neck, liver or kidney cancer.

V and J are TRBV28 and TRBJ2-3; TRBD2 agrees at 11 bases. In germline, CDR1 is MDHEN, CDR2 SYDVKM. Trimming took 6 bases from V and 2 from J; bases not matched to a gene: 7. This CDR3 comprises 16 residues. The CDR3 loop reads CASSSLAGGDTDTQYF. CDR3 DNA: TGTGCCAGCAGCTCCCTAGCGGGAGGCGACACAGATACGCAGTATTTT. Based on the CDR3 plus reference TRBV28 and TRBJ2-3, the full variable domain is DVKVTQSSRYLVKRTGEKVFLECVQDMDHENMFWYRQDPGLGLRLIYFSYDVKMKEKGDIPEGYSVSREKKERFSLILESASTNQTSMYLCASSSLAGGDTDTQYFGPGTRLTVL.

The chain joins TRBV6-6 to TRBJ2-5; D call uncertain. CDR1 and CDR2 (germline): MNHNY, SVGAGI (reference sequence). V was clipped by 2 bases and J by 4 bases, with 11 bases between them. The CDR3 spans 14 residues. The CDR3 is CASSYQTWGETQYF. As DNA, the CDR3 is TGTGCCAGCAGTTACCAGACGTGGGGAGAGACCCAGTACTTC.